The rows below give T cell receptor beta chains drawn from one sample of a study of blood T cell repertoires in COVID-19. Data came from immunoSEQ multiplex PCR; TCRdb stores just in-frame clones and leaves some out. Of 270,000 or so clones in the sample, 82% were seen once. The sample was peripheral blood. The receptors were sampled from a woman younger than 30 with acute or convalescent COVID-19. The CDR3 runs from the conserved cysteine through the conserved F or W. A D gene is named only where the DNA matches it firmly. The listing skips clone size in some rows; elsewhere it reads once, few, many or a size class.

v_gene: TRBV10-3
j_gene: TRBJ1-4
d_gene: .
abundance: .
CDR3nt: TGTGCCATCAGCCCCGGAACAGGAACTAATGAAAAACTGTTTTTT
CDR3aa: CAISPGTGTNEKLFF

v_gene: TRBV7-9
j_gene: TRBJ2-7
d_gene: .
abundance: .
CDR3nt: TGTGCCAGCATCCACAGGGACTCCTACGAGCAGTACTTC
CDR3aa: CASIHRDSYEQYF

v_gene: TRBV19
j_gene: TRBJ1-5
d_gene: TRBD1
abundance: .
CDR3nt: TGTGCCAGTAGACCGGGACAGATAAGCAATCAGCCCCAGCATTTT
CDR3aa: CASRPGQISNQPQHF

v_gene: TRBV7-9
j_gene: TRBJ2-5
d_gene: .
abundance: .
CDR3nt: TGTGCCAGCAGCTTAGTTGCAGTGACAGGAGACCAAGAGACCCAGTACTTC
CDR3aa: CASSLVAVTGDQETQYF

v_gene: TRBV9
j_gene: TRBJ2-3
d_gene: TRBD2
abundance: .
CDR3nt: TGTGCCAGCAGCGTAGAAATAGCGGGAGCTGTAGATACGCAGTATTTT
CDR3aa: CASSVEIAGAVDTQYF

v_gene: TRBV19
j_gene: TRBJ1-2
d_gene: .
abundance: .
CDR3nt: TGTGCCAGTAGTAACGGCCCGACAGTTTTCTATGGCTACACCTTC
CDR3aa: CASSNGPTVFYGYTF

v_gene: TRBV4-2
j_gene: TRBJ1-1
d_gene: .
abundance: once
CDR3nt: TGTGCCAGCAGCCAAGATACCGGGGTAGAAGCTTTCTTT
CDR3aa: CASSQDTGVEAFF

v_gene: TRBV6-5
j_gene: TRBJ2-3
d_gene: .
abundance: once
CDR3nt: TGTGCCAGCAGTTACCTTTTCACAGGGACAGATACGCAGTATTTT
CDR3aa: CASSYLFTGTDTQYF

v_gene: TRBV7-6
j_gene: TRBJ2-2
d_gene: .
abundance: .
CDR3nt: TGTGCCAGCAGCTTAGGGAGGTTCGACACCGGGGAGCTGTTTTTT
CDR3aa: CASSLGRFDTGELFF

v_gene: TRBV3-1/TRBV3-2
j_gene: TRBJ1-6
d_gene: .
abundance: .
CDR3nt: TGTGCCAGCAGCCCCCCGGGGAGCTCCTATAATTCACCCCTCCACTTT
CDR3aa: CASSPPGSSYNSPLHF

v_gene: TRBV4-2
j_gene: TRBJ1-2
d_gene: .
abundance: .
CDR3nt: TGTGCCAGCAGCCAAGAACAGGGAGCTAACTATGGCTACACCTTC
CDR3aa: CASSQEQGANYGYTF

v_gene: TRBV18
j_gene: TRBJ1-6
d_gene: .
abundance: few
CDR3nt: TGTGCCAGCTCACCAAACGAGGCAAATTCACCCCTCCACTTT
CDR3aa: CASSPNEANSPLHF

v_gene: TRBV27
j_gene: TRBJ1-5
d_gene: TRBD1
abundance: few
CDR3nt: TGTGCCAGCAGTCAACGGGACAGGGGGGCCCATCAGCCCCAGCATTTT
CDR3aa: CASSQRDRGAHQPQHF

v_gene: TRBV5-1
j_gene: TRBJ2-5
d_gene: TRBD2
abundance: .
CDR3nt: TGCGCCAGCAGCTTAAGCGGGAGATCGGAGACCCAGTACTTC
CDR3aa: CASSLSGRSETQYF

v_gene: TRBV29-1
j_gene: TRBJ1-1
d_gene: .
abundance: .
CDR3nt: TGCAGCGGTAACAGACAGGAGAACACTGAAGCTTTCTTT
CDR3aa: CSGNRQENTEAFF